What follows describes a single T cell receptor (beta chain). Germline-derived CDR1 and CDR2 are SGHTA and FQGNSA. The CDR3 runs to 16 residues. V shed 5 bases and J 0 bases; nucleotides not matched to a gene: 8. This sample is drawn from a study of cytomegalovirus exposure and HLA in healthy donors. Assay: immunoSEQ multiplex PCR; the TCRdb copy retains only in-frame clones and omits some. Counted here are approximately 300,000 clones, 86% occurring once; the ten biggest clones make up 0.7% to 0.85%. The chain employs TRBV7-2 and TRBJ2-3; 7 bases are shared with TRBD2. Source material: PBMCs. The sequence derives from a woman younger than 35 in good health and CMV-seronegative. The CDR3 here is CASSPRLASSTDTQYF. The CDR3 DNA reads as TGTGCCAGCAGCCCTCGACTAGCATCGAGCACAGATACGCAGTATTTT.